This is a list of T cell receptor beta chains from one sample in a study of shared clonotypes between healthy human individuals. Generated by immunoSEQ multiplex PCR, the TCRdb table keeps only in-frame clones and is missing some. The table has some 2,100,000 clones, almost 96% seen once. The sequenced material came from naive CD4+ T cells sorted from blood. Source of these receptors: a young man in good health. Both conserved end residues are part of each CDR3. The D gene is left open where the match is weak. Size is omitted from some rows. Given values are once, few, many or a class for expanded clones.

NA	TRBD1	TRBJ2-2	TRBV5-1	TGCGCCAGCAGCGCCGGGACAGACACCGGGGAGCTGTTTTTT	CASSAGTDTGELFF
NA	TRBD1	TRBJ2-3	TRBV28	TGTGCCAGCAGTTTTGTCTATGGCCGGGCGCCGGGACAGGGCACAGATACGCAGTATTTT	CASSFVYGRAPGQGTDTQYF
NA	NA	TRBJ2-2	TRBV5-6	TGTGCCAGCAGCCGGGGGACTTCTAGGACCGGGGAGCTGTTTTTT	CASSRGTSRTGELFF
NA	TRBD1	TRBJ2-7	TRBV7-9	TGTGCCAGCAGCTACTTGGACAGGGGGTATCTCGAGCAGTACTTC	CASSYLDRGYLEQYF
NA	TRBD2	TRBJ2-1	TRBV4-3	TGCGCCAGCAGCCAAGACCCTCTCCGGGAGGGCCATCGGAATGAGCAGTTCTTC	CASSQDPLREGHRNEQFF
NA	TRBD1	TRBJ2-7	TRBV19	TGTGCCAGTAGGGAAGGGGGCCAAGGAAGGTCCTACGAGCAGTACTTC	CASREGGQGRSYEQYF
NA	NA	TRBJ1-1	TRBV7-8	TGTGCCAGCAGCTTAGTGTCAGACATGAACACTGAAGCTTTCTTT	CASSLVSDMNTEAFF
few	NA	TRBJ1-2	TRBV19	TGTGCCAGTAGCCCGCCCGTGGTCTATGGCTACACCTTC	CASSPPVVYGYTF
NA	NA	TRBJ1-5	TRBV6-5	TGTGCCAGCAGTTACTCGAAGACAGGAAATCAGCCCCAGCATTTT	CASSYSKTGNQPQHF
NA	TRBD1	TRBJ2-4	TRBV30	TGTGCCTGGAGTGAACAGGGGTTGGGCAAAAACATTCAGTACTTC	CAWSEQGLGKNIQYF
NA	NA	TRBJ2-7	TRBV7-2	TGTGCCAGCAGCTTAGCCGGTACGACCGTTACCAACGAGCAGTACTTC	CASSLAGTTVTNEQYF
few	NA	TRBJ1-2	TRBV10-1	TGCGCCAGCAGTCCCGACCGACAGATCTGGAATGGCTACACCTTC	CASSPDRQIWNGYTF
NA	TRBD1	TRBJ2-1	TRBV6-1	TGTGCCAGCAGTGCGACAAAGGGGGACAGGTGGAACAATGAGCAGTTCTTC	CASSATKGDRWNNEQFF
NA	NA	TRBJ1-1	TRBV18	TGTGCCAGCTCACAAGGCCCCAAGAACACTGAAGCTTTCTTT	CASSQGPKNTEAFF
NA	NA	TRBJ2-2	TRBV4-2	TGTGCCAGCAGCCGAGCACCGACCGGGGAGCTGTTTTTT	CASSRAPTGELFF
NA	TRBD1	TRBJ1-5	TRBV6-1	TGTGCCAGCAATCCGACAGGGGGCCAGCCCCAGCATTTT	CASNPTGGQPQHF
NA	TRBD2	TRBJ2-1	TRBV30	TGTGCCTGGGGAGGACTAGCGGGAGTGTACAATGAGCAGTTCTTC	CAWGGLAGVYNEQFF
NA	TRBD2	TRBJ2-1	TRBV28	TGTGCCAGCAGGTTTAGGGGTAGCGGGGTTGGGGAGCAGTTCTTC	CASRFRGSGVGEQFF
NA	TRBD1	TRBJ2-1	TRBV30	TGTGCCTGGAGTGTGGGGCGAACAGGGGGGTATGAGCAGTTCTTC	CAWSVGRTGGYEQFF